Detailed here is one T cell receptor (beta chain). Its antigen is currently unknown. Patients with autoimmune history or systemic immunosuppression were excluded. These data belong to a study of OX40 agonist ivuxolimab in advanced cancers. The CDR3 runs to 15 residues. The V and J ends lost 0 bases and 4 bases, in that order; junction bases with no gene match: 3. Germline V gene data show CDR1 as SGDLS and CDR2 as YYNGEE. Produced via immunoSEQ multiplex PCR; TCRdb's table is partial and in-frame only. Among some 96,000 clones listed, 70% to 85% were seen once. The study's findings and limits: Fewer expanded clones were found on average in CD4+ than in CD8+ T cells. There was clonal expansion of CD4+ and CD8+ blood T cells by week 6 at 0.1 to 3.0 mg/kg. Compared with others, partial responders at 0.1-3.0 mg/kg displayed clonal expansion among the lowest.

This specimen was CD4+ or CD8+ T cells sorted from blood, taken in a trial of the OX40 agonist ivuxolimab. V and J are TRBV9 and TRBJ1-1, with 10 nucleotides matching TRBD1. The sequence derives from an adult with an advanced solid tumor such as melanoma, head and neck, liver or kidney cancer. The CDR3 loop is CASSVVGQGGTEAFF. The CDR3 DNA sequence: TGTGCCAGCAGCGTAGTAGGACAGGGGGGCACTGAAGCTTTCTTT.